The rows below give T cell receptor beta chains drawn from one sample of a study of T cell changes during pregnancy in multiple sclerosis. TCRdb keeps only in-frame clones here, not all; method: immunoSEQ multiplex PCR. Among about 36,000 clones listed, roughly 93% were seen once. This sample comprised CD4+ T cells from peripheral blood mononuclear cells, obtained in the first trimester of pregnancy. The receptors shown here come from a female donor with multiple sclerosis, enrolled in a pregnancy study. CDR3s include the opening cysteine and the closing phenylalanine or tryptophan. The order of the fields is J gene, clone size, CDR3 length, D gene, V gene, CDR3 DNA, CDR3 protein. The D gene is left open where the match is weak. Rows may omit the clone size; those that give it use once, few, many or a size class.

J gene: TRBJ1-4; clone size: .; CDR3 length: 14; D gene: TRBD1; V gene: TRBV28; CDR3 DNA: TGTGCCAGCAGATCACAGGGGGAGATCGAAAAACTGTTTTTT; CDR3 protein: CASRSQGEIEKLFF
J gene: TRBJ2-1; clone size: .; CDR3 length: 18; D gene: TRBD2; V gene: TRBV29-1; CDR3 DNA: TGCAGCGTTGAGACACTAGCGGGGGGGCCAAGCTCCTACAATGAGCAGTTCTTC; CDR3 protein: CSVETLAGGPSSYNEQFF
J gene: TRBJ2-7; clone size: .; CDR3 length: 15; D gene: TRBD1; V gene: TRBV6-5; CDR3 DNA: TGTGCCAGCAGTTACTCATCGGGACAGTCGAACGAGCAGTACTTC; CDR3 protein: CASSYSSGQSNEQYF
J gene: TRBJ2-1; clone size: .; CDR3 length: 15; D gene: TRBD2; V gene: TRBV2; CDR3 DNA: TGTGCCAGCAGGCATCGGCGGGAGATCTACAATGAGCAGTTCTTC; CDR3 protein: CASRHRREIYNEQFF
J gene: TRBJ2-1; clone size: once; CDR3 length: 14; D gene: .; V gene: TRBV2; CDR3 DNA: TGTGCCAGCAGTGTAGACGGAGCCTACAATGAGCAGTTCTTC; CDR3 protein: CASSVDGAYNEQFF
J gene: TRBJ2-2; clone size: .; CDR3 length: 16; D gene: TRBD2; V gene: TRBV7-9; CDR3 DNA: TGTGCCAGCAGCTTGGGACTAGCTATGAACACCGGGGAGCTGTTTTTT; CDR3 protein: CASSLGLAMNTGELFF
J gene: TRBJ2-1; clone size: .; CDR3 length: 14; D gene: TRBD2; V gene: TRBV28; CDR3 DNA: TGTGCCAGCAGTCCCCGACTAGCAAGAAATGAGCAGTTCTTC; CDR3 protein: CASSPRLARNEQFF
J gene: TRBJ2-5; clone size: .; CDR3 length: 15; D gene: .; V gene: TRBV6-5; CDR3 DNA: TGTGCCAGCAGCCCCACCAGGGCAGGGGAAGAGACCCAGTACTTC; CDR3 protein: CASSPTRAGEETQYF
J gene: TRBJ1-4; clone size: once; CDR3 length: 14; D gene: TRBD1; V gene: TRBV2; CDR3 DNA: TGTGCCAGCAGCCGGGACAGCCCTCTTGGAAAACTGTTTTTT; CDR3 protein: CASSRDSPLGKLFF
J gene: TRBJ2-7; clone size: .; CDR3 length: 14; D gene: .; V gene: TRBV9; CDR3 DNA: TGTGCCAGCAGCGTAGACGGGAGCACCTACGAGCAGTACTTC; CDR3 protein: CASSVDGSTYEQYF
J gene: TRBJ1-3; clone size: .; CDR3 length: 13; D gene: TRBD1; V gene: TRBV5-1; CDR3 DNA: TGCGCCAGCAGCGTAGGACAGGGTAACACCATATATTTT; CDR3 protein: CASSVGQGNTIYF
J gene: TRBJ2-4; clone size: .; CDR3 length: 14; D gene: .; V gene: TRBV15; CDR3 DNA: TGTGCCACCAGCAGAGTCTTAGCCAAAAACATTCAGTACTTC; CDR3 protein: CATSRVLAKNIQYF
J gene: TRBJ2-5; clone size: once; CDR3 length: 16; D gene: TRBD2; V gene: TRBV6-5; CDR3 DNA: TGTGCCAGCAGTTCTAAACTAGCGGGCGGTAGGGAGACCCAGTACTTC; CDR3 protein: CASSSKLAGGRETQYF
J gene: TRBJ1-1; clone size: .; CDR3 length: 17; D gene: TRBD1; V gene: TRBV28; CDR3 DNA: TGTGCCAGCAGGGCAGGACAGGGGAGGGGGATGAACACTGAAGCTTTCTTT; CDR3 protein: CASRAGQGRGMNTEAFF
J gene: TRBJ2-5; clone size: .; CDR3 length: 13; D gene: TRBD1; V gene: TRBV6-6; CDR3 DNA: TGTGCCAGCAGCGACAGGGAAAAAGAGACCCAGTACTTC; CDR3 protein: CASSDREKETQYF
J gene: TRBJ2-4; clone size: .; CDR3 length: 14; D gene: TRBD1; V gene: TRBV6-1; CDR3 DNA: TGTGCCAGCAGTGACTTCTCACCAGGGGGCATTCAGTACTTC; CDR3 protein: CASSDFSPGGIQYF
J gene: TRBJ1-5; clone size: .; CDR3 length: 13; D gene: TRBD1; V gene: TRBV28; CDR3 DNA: TGTGCCAGCAGTCCCGGGACAGGGTGGCCCCAGCATTTT; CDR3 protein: CASSPGTGWPQHF
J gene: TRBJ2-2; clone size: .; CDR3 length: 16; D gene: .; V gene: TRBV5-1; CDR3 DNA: TGCGCCAGCAGCTTGGACAGGATCGCGAACACCGGGGAGCTGTTTTTT; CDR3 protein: CASSLDRIANTGELFF
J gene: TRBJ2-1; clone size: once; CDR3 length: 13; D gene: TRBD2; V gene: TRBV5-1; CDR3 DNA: TGCGCCAGCAGGCCTAGCGGGAGTACTGAGCAGTTCTTC; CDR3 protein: CASRPSGSTEQFF
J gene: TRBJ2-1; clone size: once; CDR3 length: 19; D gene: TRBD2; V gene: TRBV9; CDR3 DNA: TGTGCCAGCAGCGTAAAGACTAGCGGGAGGGCCGGGATTCAGAATGAGCAGTTCTTC; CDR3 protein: CASSVKTSGRAGIQNEQFF
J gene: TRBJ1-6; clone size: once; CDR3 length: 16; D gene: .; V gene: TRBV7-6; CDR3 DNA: TGTGCCAGGGCGAGGGAGGGGCCGCCTCAAGATTCACCCCTCCACTTT; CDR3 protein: CARAREGPPQDSPLHF
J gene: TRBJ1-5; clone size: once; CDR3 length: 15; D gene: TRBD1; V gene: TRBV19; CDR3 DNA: TGTGCCAGTAGGACAGGGGGCGCTTCCCTTCAGCCCCAGCATTTT; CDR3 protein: CASRTGGASLQPQHF
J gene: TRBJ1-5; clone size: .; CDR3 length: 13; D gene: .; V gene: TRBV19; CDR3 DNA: TGTGCCAGTAGTATTGTAGAACGGCAGCCCCAGCATTTT; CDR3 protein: CASSIVERQPQHF
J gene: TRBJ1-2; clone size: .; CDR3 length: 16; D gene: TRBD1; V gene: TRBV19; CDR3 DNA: TGTGCCAGTAGTGGAGGGACAGAGCATACTAACTATGGCTACACCTTC; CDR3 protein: CASSGGTEHTNYGYTF
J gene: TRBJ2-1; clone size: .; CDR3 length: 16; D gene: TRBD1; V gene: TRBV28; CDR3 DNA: TGTGCCAGCAGCTTTATAAGGGGACAGGGCTACAATGAGCAGTTCTTC; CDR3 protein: CASSFIRGQGYNEQFF
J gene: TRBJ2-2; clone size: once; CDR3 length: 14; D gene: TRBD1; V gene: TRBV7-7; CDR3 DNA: TGTGCCAGCAGCTTAGGACAGGGCACCGGGGAGCTGTTTTTT; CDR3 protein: CASSLGQGTGELFF
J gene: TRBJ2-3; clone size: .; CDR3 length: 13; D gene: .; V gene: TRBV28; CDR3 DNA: TGTGCCAGCCACGACAGGAGCACAGATACGCAGTATTTT; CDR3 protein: CASHDRSTDTQYF
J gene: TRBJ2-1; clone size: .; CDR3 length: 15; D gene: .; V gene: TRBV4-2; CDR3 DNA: TGTGCCAGCAGCCAAGCGGCTAGCTTCTACAATGAGCAGTTCTTC; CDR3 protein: CASSQAASFYNEQFF
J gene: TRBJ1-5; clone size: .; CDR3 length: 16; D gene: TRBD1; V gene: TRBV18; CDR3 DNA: TGTGCCAGCTCACTCACAACAGGGGCCGAGGGGCAGCCCCAGCATTTT; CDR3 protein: CASSLTTGAEGQPQHF
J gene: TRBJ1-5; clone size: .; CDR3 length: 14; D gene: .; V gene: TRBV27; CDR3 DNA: TGTGCCAGCAGTTCGGGTGATAGCAATCAGCCCCAGCATTTT; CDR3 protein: CASSSGDSNQPQHF
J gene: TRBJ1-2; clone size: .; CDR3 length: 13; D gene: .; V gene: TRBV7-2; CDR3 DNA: TGTGCCAGCAGCCCCAGGGGAGCCTATGGCTACACCTTC; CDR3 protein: CASSPRGAYGYTF
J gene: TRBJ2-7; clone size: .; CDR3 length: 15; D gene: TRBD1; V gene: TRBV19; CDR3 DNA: TGTGCCAGTAGTGGTAGAAATACAGGGGTCGGCGAGCAGTACTTC; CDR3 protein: CASSGRNTGVGEQYF
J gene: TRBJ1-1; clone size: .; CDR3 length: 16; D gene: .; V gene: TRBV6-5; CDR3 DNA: TGTGCCAGCAGTTACTCCGACAGGCCCCTCGGGACTGAAGCTTTCTTT; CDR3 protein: CASSYSDRPLGTEAFF
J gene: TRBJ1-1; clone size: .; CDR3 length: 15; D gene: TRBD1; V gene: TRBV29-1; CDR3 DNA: TGCAGCGTTTTCGAACCGGGACAGTATAACACTGAAGCTTTCTTT; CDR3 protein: CSVFEPGQYNTEAFF
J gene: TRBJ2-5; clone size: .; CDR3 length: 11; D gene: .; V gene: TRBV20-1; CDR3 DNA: TGCAGTGCTAGTGCTCGGGAGACCCAGTACTTC; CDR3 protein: CSASARETQYF
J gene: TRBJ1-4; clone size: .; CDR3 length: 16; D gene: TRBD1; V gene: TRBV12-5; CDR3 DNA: TGTGCTAGTGGTCGATTCGTCGGGACAGATAATGAAAAACTGTTTTTT; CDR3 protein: CASGRFVGTDNEKLFF
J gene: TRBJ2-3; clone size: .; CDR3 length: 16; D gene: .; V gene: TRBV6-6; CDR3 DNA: TGTGCCAGCAGTTACCCGTTTGAGGGTGGCACAGATACGCAGTATTTT; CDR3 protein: CASSYPFEGGTDTQYF
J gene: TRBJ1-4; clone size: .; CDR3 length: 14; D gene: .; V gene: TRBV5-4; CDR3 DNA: TGTGCCAGCAGCTTTCCAGGGCCCAATGAAAAACTGTTTTTT; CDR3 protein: CASSFPGPNEKLFF